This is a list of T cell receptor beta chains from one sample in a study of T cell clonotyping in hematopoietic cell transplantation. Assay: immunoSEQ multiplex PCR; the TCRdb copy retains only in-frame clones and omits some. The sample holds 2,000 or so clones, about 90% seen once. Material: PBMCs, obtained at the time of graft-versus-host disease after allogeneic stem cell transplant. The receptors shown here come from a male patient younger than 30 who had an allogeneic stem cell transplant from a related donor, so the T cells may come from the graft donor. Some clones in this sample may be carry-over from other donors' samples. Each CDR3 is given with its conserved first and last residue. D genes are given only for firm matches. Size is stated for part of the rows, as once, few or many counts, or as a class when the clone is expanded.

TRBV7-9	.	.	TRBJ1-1	CASSYLGNTEAFF	TGTGCCAGCAGTTACCTCGGGAACACTGAAGCTTTCTTT
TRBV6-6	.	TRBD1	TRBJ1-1	CASSYLKQGYTEAFF	TGTGCCAGCAGTTACCTTAAACAGGGGTACACTGAAGCTTTCTTT
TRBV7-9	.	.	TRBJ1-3	CASSSQGPSGGNTIYF	TGTGCCAGCAGCTCTCAGGGTCCCTCCGGCGGAAACACCATATATTTT
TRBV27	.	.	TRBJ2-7	CASSLGNYEQYF	TGTGCCAGCAGTTTAGGGAACTACGAGCAGTACTTC
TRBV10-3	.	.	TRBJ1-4	CAISDRGGENEKLFF	TGTGCCATCAGTGACAGGGGTGGGGAAAATGAAAAACTGTTTTTT
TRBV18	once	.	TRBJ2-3	CASSPSYLSTDTQYF	TGTGCCAGCTCACCTTCCTACCTTAGCACAGATACGCAGTATTTT
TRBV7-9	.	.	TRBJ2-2	CASSRPGNGNTGELFF	TGTGCCAGCAGCCGCCCGGGCAACGGGAACACCGGGGAGCTGTTTTTT
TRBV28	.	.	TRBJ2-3	CASSLEQSTDTQYF	TGTGCCAGCAGTTTAGAACAAAGCACAGATACGCAGTATTTT
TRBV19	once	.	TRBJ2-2	CASRDRTYTNTGELFF	TGTGCCAGTAGGGATAGGACATATACGAACACCGGGGAGCTGTTTTTT
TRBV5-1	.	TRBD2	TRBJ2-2	CASSLIAGELTGELFF	TGCGCCAGCAGCTTGATAGCGGGAGAACTTACCGGGGAGCTGTTTTTT
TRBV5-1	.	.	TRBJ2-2	CASSLRTEYGTGELFF	TGCGCCAGCAGCTTGAGGACCGAATACGGCACCGGGGAGCTGTTTTTT
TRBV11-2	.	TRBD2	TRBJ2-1	CASSLGLASGYNEQFF	TGTGCCAGCAGCTTAGGTTTAGCTAGCGGCTACAATGAGCAGTTCTTC
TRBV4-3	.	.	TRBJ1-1	CASSNRGGTEAFF	TGCGCCAGCAGCAACCGGGGAGGCACTGAAGCTTTCTTT
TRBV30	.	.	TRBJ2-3	CAWSVIGTGTRYF	TGTGCCTGGAGTGTAATTGGCACAGGGACGAGGTATTTT
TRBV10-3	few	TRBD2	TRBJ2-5	CAISNTSGRAPGETQYF	TGTGCCATCAGCAATACTAGCGGCCGAGCTCCGGGAGAGACCCAGTACTTC
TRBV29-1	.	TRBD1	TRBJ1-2	CSVEDQTGTGGSSNYGYTF	TGCAGCGTTGAAGACCAAACCGGGACAGGGGGATCTTCAAACTATGGCTACACCTTC
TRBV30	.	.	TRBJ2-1	CAWSPRKPYNEQFF	TGTGCCTGGAGTCCACGTAAACCCTACAATGAGCAGTTCTTC
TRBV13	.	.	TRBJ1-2	CASSLNGGDYGYTF	TGTGCCAGCAGCTTAAACGGGGGCGACTATGGCTACACCTTC
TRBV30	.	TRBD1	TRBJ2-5	CAWSVGTGLEETQYF	TGTGCCTGGAGTGTTGGGACAGGGTTGGAAGAGACCCAGTACTTC
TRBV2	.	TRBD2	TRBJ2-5	CASSVELAGETQYF	TGTGCCAGCAGTGTGGAGCTAGCGGGAGAGACCCAGTACTTC
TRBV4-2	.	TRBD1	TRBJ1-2	CASSLDRALGYTF	TGTGCCAGCAGCCTAGACAGGGCCCTTGGCTACACCTTC
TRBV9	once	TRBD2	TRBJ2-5	CASSMTSGGETQYF	TGTGCCAGCAGCATGACCTCGGGGGGGGAGACCCAGTACTTC
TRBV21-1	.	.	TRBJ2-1	CASRTRVLHHSDNEQFF	TGTGCCAGCAGGACTCGCGTGCTACACCATTCCGACAATGAGCAGTTCTTC
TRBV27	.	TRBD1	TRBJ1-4	CASSWTGTNEKLFF	TGTGCCAGCAGTTGGACAGGGACTAATGAAAAACTGTTTTTT
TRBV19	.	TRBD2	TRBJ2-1	CASSPGRTSGRNEQFF	TGTGCCAGTAGCCCCGGTAGGACTAGCGGGAGAAATGAGCAGTTCTTC
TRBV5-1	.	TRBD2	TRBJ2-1	CASSTRLAGGNEQFF	TGCGCCAGCAGCACTCGACTAGCGGGAGGGAATGAGCAGTTCTTC
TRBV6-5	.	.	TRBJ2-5	CASSYGMRETQYF	TGTGCCAGCAGTTACGGTATGCGGGAGACCCAGTACTTC
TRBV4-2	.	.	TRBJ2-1	CASSPDYVGEQFF	TGTGCCAGCAGCCCGGACTACGTCGGTGAGCAGTTCTTC
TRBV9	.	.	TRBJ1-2	CASSPGRDDSNYGYTF	TGTGCCAGCAGCCCCGGAAGGGACGATTCTAACTATGGCTACACCTTC
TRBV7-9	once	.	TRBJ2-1	CASSPTGAPYNEQFF	TGTGCCAGCAGCCCTACGGGAGCCCCCTACAATGAGCAGTTCTTC
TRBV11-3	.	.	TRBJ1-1	CASSSRQVIEAFF	TGTGCCAGCAGCTCCCGGCAGGTAATTGAAGCTTTCTTT
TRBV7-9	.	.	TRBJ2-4	CASSLGHRRQYF	TGTGCCAGCAGCTTGGGACACCGTCGTCAGTACTTC
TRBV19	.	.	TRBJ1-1	CASSRIGGSEAFF	TGTGCCAGTAGCCGGATAGGGGGGTCTGAAGCTTTCTTT
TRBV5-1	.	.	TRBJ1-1	CASSYDKNTEAFF	TGCGCCAGCAGTTATGACAAGAACACTGAAGCTTTCTTT
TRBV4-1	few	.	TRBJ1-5	CASSQELTENSNQPQHF	TGCGCCAGCAGCCAAGAATTGACGGAGAATAGCAATCAGCCCCAGCATTTT
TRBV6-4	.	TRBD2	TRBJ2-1	CASSRAGEGPNEQFF	TGTGCCAGCAGTAGAGCGGGAGAAGGGCCCAATGAGCAGTTCTTC
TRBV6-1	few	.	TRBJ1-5	CASRGGGWEQPQHF	TGTGCCAGCAGGGGCGGAGGATGGGAGCAGCCCCAGCATTTT
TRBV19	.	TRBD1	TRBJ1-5	CASRWTGMGQPQHF	TGTGCCAGTAGATGGACAGGGATGGGTCAGCCCCAGCATTTT
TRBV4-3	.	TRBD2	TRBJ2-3	CASSRTKAGDLTDTQYF	TGCGCCAGCAGCCGGACGAAAGCGGGAGACCTCACAGATACGCAGTATTTT
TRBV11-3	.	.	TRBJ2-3	CASSEPGDTQYF	TGTGCCAGCAGCGAGCCGGGAGATACGCAGTATTTT
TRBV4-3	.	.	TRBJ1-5	CASSQDLGQPQHF	TGCGCCAGCAGCCAAGATTTGGGACAGCCCCAGCATTTT
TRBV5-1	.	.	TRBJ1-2	CASSLAVSPYGYTF	TGCGCCAGCAGCTTGGCGGTGTCTCCCTATGGCTACACCTTC
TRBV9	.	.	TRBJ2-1	CASSVGREEQFF	TGTGCCAGCAGCGTAGGAAGAGAGGAGCAGTTCTTC
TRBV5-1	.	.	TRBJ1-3	CASSGDMAGNTIYF	TGCGCCAGCAGCGGGGACATGGCTGGAAACACCATATATTTT
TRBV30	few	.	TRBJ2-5	CAWSSGYQTQYF	TGTGCCTGGAGTTCGGGGTACCAGACCCAGTACTTC
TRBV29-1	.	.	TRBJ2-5	CSVEEETQYF	TGCAGCGTTGAAGAAGAGACCCAGTACTTC